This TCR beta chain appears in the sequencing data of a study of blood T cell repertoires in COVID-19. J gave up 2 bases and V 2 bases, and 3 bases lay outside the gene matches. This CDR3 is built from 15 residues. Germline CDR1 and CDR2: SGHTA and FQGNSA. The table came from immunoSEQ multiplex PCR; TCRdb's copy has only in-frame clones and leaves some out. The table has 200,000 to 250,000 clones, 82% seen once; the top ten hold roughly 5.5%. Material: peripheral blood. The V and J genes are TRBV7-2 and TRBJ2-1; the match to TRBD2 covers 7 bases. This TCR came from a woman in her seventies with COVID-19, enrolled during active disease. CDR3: CASSLNREAYNEQFF. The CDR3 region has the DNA TGTGCCAGCAGCTTAAATCGGGAGGCCTACAATGAGCAGTTCTTC. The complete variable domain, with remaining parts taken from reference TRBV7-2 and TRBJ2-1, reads GAGVSQSPSNKVTEKGKDVELRCDPISGHTALYWYRQSLGQGLEFLIYFQGNSAPDKSGLPSDRFSAERTGGSVSTLTIQRTQQEDSAVYLCASSLNREAYNEQFFGPGTRLTVL.